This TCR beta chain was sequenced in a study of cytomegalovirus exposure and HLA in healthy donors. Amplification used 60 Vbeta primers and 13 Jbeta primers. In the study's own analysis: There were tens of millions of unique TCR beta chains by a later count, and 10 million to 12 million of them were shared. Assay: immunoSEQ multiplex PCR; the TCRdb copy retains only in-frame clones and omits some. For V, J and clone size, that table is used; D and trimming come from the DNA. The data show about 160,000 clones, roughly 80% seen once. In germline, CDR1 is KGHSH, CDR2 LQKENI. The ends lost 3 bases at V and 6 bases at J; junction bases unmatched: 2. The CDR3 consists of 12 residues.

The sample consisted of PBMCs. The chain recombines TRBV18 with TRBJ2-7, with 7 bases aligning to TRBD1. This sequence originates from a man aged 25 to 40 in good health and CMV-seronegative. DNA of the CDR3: TGTGCCAGCTCACCCGGGACAGCCGAGCAGTACTTC. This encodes CASSPGTAEQYF.